The 28 T cell receptor beta chains reported below all come from one sample, sequenced in a study of blood T cells in healthy people across ages. Through a sample-barcoded 5' primer and a J-beta primer mix, a second PCR was run for roughly 6 to 12 cycles. TCRdb re-called the 5' RACE reads through MiXCR, storing one row per CDR3 protein. This sample has around 800,000 distinct CDR3 sequences, with around 24% found just once. These data were also filed under a second study, of T cells of mothers and their children.

The material sequenced was blood. Receptors originate from a boy aged 5-17 years in good health.

This clonotype has just a few counts. The chain has TRBV24-1 and TRBJ2-5; D might be TRBD2 (8 bases). The J call may be in error: the DNA end matches TRBJ2-1 better. Germline loops: CDR1 KGHDR, CDR2 SFDVKD. This CDR3 has 14 amino acids. The CDR3 sequence is CAPKRGPRGSEQFF. CDR3 in DNA: TGTGCCCCGAAGCGGGGGCCCAGGGGGAGTGAGCAGTTCTTC.

This clonotype was recorded at least ten times. CDR3 region: CASSLDRDREETQYF. CDR3 nucleotide sequence: TGCGCCAGCAGCCTTGATCGGGACAGGGAAGAGACCCAGTACTTC. The chain combines TRBV4-1 with TRBJ2-5; TRBD1 matches at 9 bases. CDR1 and CDR2 (germline): MGHRA, YSYEKL. The CDR3 runs to 15 residues. V was clipped by 4 bases and J by 3 bases; unmatched bases: 6.

This sequence joins TRBV7-2 and TRBJ1-4, with a possible D match to TRBD1 (6 bases). V dropped 1 base and J dropped 4 bases, with 16 bases sitting between them. The CDR3 has 17 residues. Germline V CDR1 and CDR2: SGHTA, FQGNSA. The CDR3: CASSLGATGIINEKLFF. The DNA of the CDR3 is TGTGCCAGCAGCTTAGGGGCCACAGGGATTATTAATGAAAAACTGTTTTTT.

This chain links TRBV12-3 or TRBV12-4 with TRBJ2-5, with D perhaps matching TRBD1 or TRBD2 (5 bases each). The CDR3 runs 11 residues. V gave up 4 bases and J gave up 6 bases, with 6 bases separating them. The CDR3 region is CASSWGQTQYF. The CDR3 DNA follows: TGTGCCAGCAGTTGGGGACAGACCCAGTACTTC.

This clonotype was counted between two and nine times. The chain has TRBV12-3 or TRBV12-4 and TRBJ1-6, with unresolved D. The CDR3 spans 14 residues. V was trimmed by 3 bases and J by 7 bases, leaving 10 bases between them. The DNA for the CDR3 is TGTGCCAGCAGTTTTAAGGCGGGGAATTCACCCCTCCACTTT. This sequence encodes CASSFKAGNSPLHF.

This clonotype was observed a handful of times. The chain employs TRBV12-3 or TRBV12-4 and TRBJ2-2, with D maybe TRBD1 (6 bases). V lost 4 bases and J lost 6, with 18 bases in between. The CDR3 covers 16 residues. CDR3 DNA sequence: TGTGCCAGCAGTTCAGGTTACAGGGAATACGCCGGGGAGCTGTTTTTT. Translation: CASSSGYREYAGELFF.

The genes are TRBV6-5 and TRBJ2-7; D unclear. This CDR3 has 15 residues. V was pared by 5 bases and J by 2 bases, with 16 bases between. In germline, CDR1 is MNHEY, CDR2 SVGAGI. The CDR3 reads CASSPSSASAYEQYF. CDR3 nucleotide sequence: TGTGCCAGCAGTCCCTCCTCGGCATCCGCCTACGAGCAGTACTTC.

The chain employs TRBV6-2 or TRBV6-3 and TRBJ1-1, with D hard to call. The germline V and J ends were trimmed by 5 bases and 5 bases, with 18 bases remaining between them. CDR3 length: 15 residues. Germline CDR1 MNHEY, CDR2 SVGEGT. The DNA for the CDR3 is TGTGCCAGCAGTCCCCAAAGTACAGTGAGGACTGAAGCTTTCTTT. Translation gives CASSPQSTVRTEAFF.

The rearrangement uses TRBV9 and TRBJ2-1, with TRBD2 matching 9 bases. V was pared by 0 bases and J by 10 bases, with 8 bases of the junction left unmatched. The CDR3 has 15 residues. The germline gives CDR1 SGDLS, CDR2 YYNGEE. CDR3 nucleotides: TGTGCCAGCAGCGTAGCGGCGGGGGGGCAAGGGGAGCAGTTCTTC. This sequence encodes CASSVAAGGQGEQFF.

This clonotype was counted many times. V usage is TRBV6-6 and J usage is TRBJ1-1, with 10 bases lining up with TRBD1. Germline lookup yields CDR1 MNHNY and CDR2 SVGAGI (reference sequence). The CDR3 covers 14 residues. Trimming removed 6 bases from V and 1 base from J; junction bases left unmatched: 2. The DNA of the CDR3 is TGTGCCAGCAGCAGGGACAGGGGGAACACTGAAGCTTTCTTT. This codes for CASSRDRGNTEAFF.

The rearrangement uses TRBV24-1 and TRBJ2-1; TRBD2 matches 9 bases. This CDR3 has 18 residues. Trimming at V came to 4 bases and at J to 2 bases, leaving 11 bases not matched to a gene. Germline-derived CDR1 and CDR2 are KGHDR and SFDVKD. As DNA, the CDR3 is TGTGCCACCAGTGAGGTTAGCGGGGGCTTTGATACCTACAATGAGCAGTTCTTC. It yields the protein CATSEVSGGFDTYNEQFF.

This chain joins TRBV9 and TRBJ2-5, with 8 bases identical to TRBD2. Judging by the DNA end, TRBJ2-1 fits better; the J call may be wrong. The CDR3 sequence is 15 residues long. The germline CDR1 and CDR2 sequences are SGDLS and YYNGEE. The CDR3 sequence is CASSGGGLGADEQFF. The CDR3 DNA sequence: TGTGCCAGCAGCGGGGGGGGACTAGGGGCGGATGAGCAGTTCTTC.

This clonotype was counted between two and nine times. The rearrangement uses TRBV11-2 and TRBJ2-5; D is perhaps TRBD1 (6 bases). The J call may be wrong; the DNA end is better matched by TRBJ2-1. Per germline, CDR1 SGHAT and CDR2 FQNNGV. The CDR3 contains 15 residues. The CDR3: CASSPLTGLYNEQFF. CDR3 nucleotide sequence: TGTGCCAGCAGCCCCCTGACAGGCCTTTACAATGAGCAGTTCTTC.

This chain joins TRBV5-1 and TRBJ1-1; 8 nucleotides match TRBD1. This CDR3 has 17 amino acids. The germline CDR1 and CDR2 sequences are SGHRS and YFSETQ. V trimming: 4 bases; J trimming: 4 bases; junction bases outside the gene matches: 15. The CDR3 protein is CASSQTGGNVRSTEAFF. DNA for the CDR3: TGCGCCAGCAGCCAAACAGGGGGGAATGTTAGAAGCACTGAAGCTTTCTTT.

The chain joins TRBV6-5 to TRBJ1-6; 7 bases align to TRBD1. The CDR3 sequence is 15 residues long. The J segment lost 7 bases and the V segment lost 0 bases, leaving 3 bases of the junction unmatched. Germline V gene lookup returns CDR1 MNHEY and CDR2 SVGAGI. CDR3 sequence reads: CASSYSDRLNSPLHF. In DNA, the CDR3 is TGTGCCAGCAGTTACTCGGACAGGTTAAATTCACCCCTCCACTTT.

The table lists this clonotype with a few counts. At one of its ends the junction is not consistent with the germline gene, which may arise from a read error. This chain joins TRBV15 and TRBJ2-1; unclear D gene. CDR1 and CDR2 (germline): LNHNV, YYDKDF (reference sequence). The CDR3 loop spans 17 amino acids. CDR3 coding DNA: TGTGCCACCAGCAGAGATCTCTCTTTCGGCTCCTACAATAAGCAGTTCTTC. As protein: CATSRDLSFGSYNKQFF.

This clonotype appeared once. This chain connects TRBV20-1 to TRBJ2-3, with D unclear. Germline CDR1 reads DFQATT; CDR2 reads SNEGSKA (reference sequence). Trimming cost V 3 bases and J 1 base, with 11 bases left between them. CDR3 length: 14 residues. CDR3 region: CSARVLTGTDTQYF. CDR3 DNA sequence: TGCAGTGCTAGGGTTTTAACCGGCACAGATACGCAGTATTTT.

The chain uses TRBV7-3 and TRBJ2-3; TRBD1 matches 9 bases. There are 17 residues in the CDR3. Germline V gene data show CDR1 as SGHTA and CDR2 as FQGTGA. V dropped 4 bases and J dropped 4; count of bases not matched to a gene: 12. The chain's CDR3 is CASSSPLQGAFPDTQYF. The CDR3 nucleotides are TGTGCCAGCAGCTCCCCGCTACAGGGGGCGTTCCCAGATACGCAGTATTTT.

In its sample, this clonotype was seen a few times. The V and J genes are TRBV11-2 and TRBJ2-5; 11 bases line up with TRBD2. This CDR3 is built from 16 residues. V lost 1 base to trimming and J lost 6 bases; unmatched junction nucleotides: 7. The germline gives CDR1 SGHAT, CDR2 FQNNGV. The CDR3 is CASSLVATSGVKTQYF. CDR3 DNA sequence: TGTGCCAGCAGCTTAGTGGCGACTAGCGGGGTGAAGACCCAGTACTTC. Full variable domain (remainder filled in from reference TRBV11-2 and TRBJ2-5): EAGVAQSPRYKIIEKRQSVAFWCNPISGHATLYWYQQILGQGPKLLIQFQNNGVVDDSQLPKDRFSAERLKGVDSTLKIQPAKLEDSAVYLCASSLVATSGVKTQYFGPGTRLLVL.

The gene calls are TRBV10-3 and TRBJ2-2, with 7 bases lining up with TRBD1. Germline V gives CDR1 ENHRY, CDR2 SYGVKD. Trimming cost V 1 base and J 4 bases; bases outside gene matches: 6. The CDR3 consists of 16 residues. CDR3 DNA: TGTGCCATCAGTGAGTTGGCCAGGGGGATCACCGGGGAGCTGTTTTTT. Its translation is CAISELARGITGELFF.

This clonotype has a handful of counts. V is TRBV5-5 and J is TRBJ2-7; 9 bases match TRBD1. The V and J ends lost 3 bases and 0 bases, in that order; junction bases with no gene match: 7. Per germline, CDR1 SGHKS and CDR2 YYEKEE (reference sequence). The CDR3 covers 16 residues. The CDR3 nucleotides are TGTGCCAGCAGCTCGTCAGACAGGGGGACCTCCTACGAGCAGTACTTC. Residues: CASSSSDRGTSYEQYF.

As for this clonotype: This may be a read error: a much more frequent sequence differs by one nucleotide. V is TRBV5-1 and J is TRBJ1-2; D is ambiguous. V lost 2 bases to trimming and J lost 0 bases, with 5 bases between them. This CDR3 has 13 amino acids. Germline CDR1 is SGHRS and CDR2 is YFSETQ. CDR3 nucleotides: TGCGCCAGCAGCTTCACAGCTAACTATGGCTACACCTTC. Translation gives CASSFTANYGYTF.

The rearrangement links TRBV2 to TRBJ2-3, with D uncertain. V lost 8 bases to trimming and J lost 1 base, with 22 bases between them. CDR1 is SNHLY and CDR2 is FYNNEI in the germline V gene. This CDR3 contains 17 residues. Written as DNA, the CDR3 is TGTGCCAGCCTCCCGCGGTGGAGCTTAATCGGCACAGATACGCAGTATTTT. Its protein is CASLPRWSLIGTDTQYF.

This clonotype was seen a few times. J is TRBJ1-3 and V is TRBV7-9; D gene uncertain. CDR3 length: 13 amino acids. Per germline, CDR1 SEHNR and CDR2 FQNEAQ (reference sequence). The V and J ends lost 6 bases and 8 bases respectively, with 14 bases between them. The CDR3 DNA sequence: TGTGCCAGCAGTTTCGAATCGCGGGACACCATATATTTT. Protein: CASSFESRDTIYF.

The gene calls are TRBV2 and TRBJ2-5; D might be TRBD2 (6 bases). Trimming cost V 4 bases and J 0 bases, with 9 bases left between them. The CDR3 contains 14 residues. Germline CDR1 and CDR2: SNHLY and FYNNEI. Here the CDR3 DNA reads TGTGCCAGCAGTGGACGGACTAACCAAGAGACCCAGTACTTC. Protein: CASSGRTNQETQYF.

This clonotype was observed many times. The rearrangement links TRBV4-2 to TRBJ2-5; no firm D call. From germline, CDR1 is LGHNA and CDR2 YNFKEQ. The germline V and J ends were trimmed by 1 base and 2 bases, with 8 bases remaining between them. The CDR3 has 14 amino acids. In DNA form, the CDR3 reads TGTGCCAGCAGCCAAGGCACAGCTCAAGAGACCCAGTACTTC. This gives the protein CASSQGTAQETQYF.

The rearrangement joins TRBV20-1 to TRBJ1-2; 11 bases line up with TRBD1. Trimming cost V 5 bases and J 8 bases; bases outside gene matches: 4. Germline values: CDR1 DFQATT, CDR2 SNEGSKA (reference sequence). This CDR3 is built from 12 residues. The CDR3 protein is CSAPDRGRGYTF. CDR3 sequence (DNA): TGCAGTGCTCCGGACAGGGGGCGAGGCTACACCTTC.

V gene TRBV20-1 combines with J gene TRBJ1-5; D remains ambiguous. The CDR3 loop spans 14 amino acids. The germline V and J ends were trimmed by 3 bases and 3 bases, with 12 bases remaining between them. Germline loops: CDR1 DFQATT, CDR2 SNEGSKA (reference sequence). CDR3 amino acids: CSARAIRDNQPQHF. The CDR3 DNA is TGCAGTGCTAGGGCCATTAGGGACAATCAGCCCCAGCATTTT.